The rows below give T cell receptor beta chains drawn from one sample of a study of cytomegalovirus exposure and HLA in healthy donors. The table came from immunoSEQ multiplex PCR; TCRdb's copy has only in-frame clones and leaves some out. This table holds approximately 130,000 clones, 82% found once. The sample taken for sequencing was PBMCs. Receptors were obtained from a woman between 50 and 59 years old in good health and CMV-seropositive. CDR3s include the opening cysteine and the closing phenylalanine or tryptophan. D genes are given only for firm matches. The listing skips clone size in some rows; elsewhere it reads once, few, many or a size class.

clone size,V gene,D gene,J gene,CDR3 DNA,CDR3 protein
.,TRBV7-7,.,TRBJ2-2,TGTGCTAGCAGCTTAGAACTGAACACCGGGGAGCTGTTTTTT,CASSLELNTGELFF
.,TRBV2,.,TRBJ1-1,TGTGCCAGCAGTCAAGGTCTCGGGACTGAAGCTTTCTTT,CASSQGLGTEAFF
.,TRBV7-6,TRBD1,TRBJ1-6,TGTGCCAGCAGCTTACAGGGGGCGGATTCACCCCTCCACTTT,CASSLQGADSPLHF
.,TRBV11-2,.,TRBJ2-5,TGTGCCAGCAGCTTAGTTCGTGAGACCCAGTACTTC,CASSLVRETQYF
.,TRBV4-1,.,TRBJ1-5,TGCGCCAGCAGCTCTCGCCAGGGGCTCGGCAATCAGCCCCAGCATTTT,CASSSRQGLGNQPQHF
.,TRBV7-3,.,TRBJ1-1,TGTGCCAGCAGTTTTACCGGGGGGCAAGAAGCTTTCTTT,CASSFTGGQEAFF
once,TRBV6-1,TRBD1,TRBJ2-7,TGTGCCAGCAGTGAATGGACAGGGAACTACGAGCAGTACTTC,CASSEWTGNYEQYF
once,TRBV5-1,.,TRBJ1-1,TGCGCCAGCAGCTCGGGGCAGGGACAGAACACTGAAGCTTTCTTT,CASSSGQGQNTEAFF
once,TRBV7-2,.,TRBJ1-5,TGTGCCAGCAGCTTAGATGCAAGCCGTAGCAATCAGCCCCAGCATTTT,CASSLDASRSNQPQHF
.,TRBV19,TRBD1,TRBJ1-3,TGTGCCAGTAGAGGGGACAGAAGGGGACCGACCTCTGGAAACACCATATATTTT,CASRGDRRGPTSGNTIYF
.,TRBV4-3,.,TRBJ1-6,TGCGCCAGCAGCCAAGATGGCAGGGGAGATTCACCCCTCCACTTT,CASSQDGRGDSPLHF
.,TRBV27,.,TRBJ1-2,TGTGCCAGCAGTTCCACAGCTCAGAGGGATGGCTACACCTTC,CASSSTAQRDGYTF
.,TRBV6-5,TRBD1,TRBJ1-1,TGTGCCAGCAGTGTATCCGGGACAGGGCTCTCTGAAGCTTTCTTT,CASSVSGTGLSEAFF
.,TRBV9,TRBD1,TRBJ2-1,TGTGCCAGCAGCGTAGACAGGGGGAGTTACAATGAGCAGTTCTTC,CASSVDRGSYNEQFF
.,TRBV27,.,TRBJ1-4,TGTGCCAGCACCCCCAGGGGTTTGTCAACTAATGAAAAACTGTTTTTT,CASTPRGLSTNEKLFF
few,TRBV14,.,TRBJ2-1,TGTGCCAGCAGCCAAGGACAGAGGAGCTCCTACAATGAGCAGTTCTTC,CASSQGQRSSYNEQFF
once,TRBV9,.,TRBJ1-3,TGTGCCAGCAGCGTAGATCCGGGTTCGGGAAACACCATATATTTT,CASSVDPGSGNTIYF
.,TRBV7-9,.,TRBJ2-7,TGCGCCAGCAGCTTAAACAGCCTCTACGAGCAGTACTTC,CASSLNSLYEQYF
.,TRBV7-9,.,TRBJ2-1,TGTGCCAGCAGCTTAGTCCACAACGATGAGCAGTTCTTC,CASSLVHNDEQFF
.,TRBV6-6,TRBD1,TRBJ1-2,TGTGCCAGCAGCCCCGGGACAGAAAAGTATGGCTACACCTTC,CASSPGTEKYGYTF
.,TRBV7-9,.,TRBJ1-5,TGTGCCAGCAGCCCCCTTAATCAGCCCCAGCATTTT,CASSPLNQPQHF
.,TRBV6-6,TRBD1,TRBJ2-1,TGTGCCAGCAGTTTGGGACAGGTGTCCTACAATGAGCAGTTCTTC,CASSLGQVSYNEQFF
few,TRBV28,.,TRBJ2-1,TGTGCCAGCAGTTTAGGCGGGACGCGGGATGAGCAGTTCTTC,CASSLGGTRDEQFF
.,TRBV5-4,.,TRBJ2-3,TGTGCCAGCAGGCCGGAGGCTAACACAGATACGCAGTATTTT,CASRPEANTDTQYF
.,TRBV7-3,.,TRBJ1-1,TGTGCCAGCAGCTTAATTGGGGCGGACACTGAAGCTTTCTTT,CASSLIGADTEAFF
.,TRBV5-6,TRBD1,TRBJ2-6,TGTGCCAGCAGCTATACGACAGGGTCTTTTTCTGGGGCCAACGTCCTGACTTTC,CASSYTTGSFSGANVLTF